Below are 22 T cell receptor beta chains sequenced from a single sample in a study of cytomegalovirus exposure and HLA in healthy donors (dated by TCRdb to about 2017). The method was the immunoSEQ multiplex PCR assay. For the multiplex PCR, a mixture combining 60 forward primers for TCR Vbeta segments and 13 reverse primers for TCR Jbeta segments was used. The table comes from immuneACCESS by way of TCRdb, which keeps in-frame sequences with V and J called. Part of the clones is missing from these tables; in studies checked, under half for an unresolved V gene and the rest for unknown reasons. For this sample there are about 210,000 clones; around 80% appear just once. Around 6% of the sample is in the top ten clones. The sequencing sample was made of PBMCs. These receptors originate from a man aged 40-49 years in good health and CMV-seropositive.

The rearrangement links TRBV5-8 to TRBJ2-3; the match to TRBD1 covers 8 bases. The J segment lost 4 bases and the V segment lost 1 base, leaving 2 bases of the junction unmatched. Per the germline V gene, CDR1 is SGHTS and CDR2 is YDEGEE. The CDR3 contains 14 residues. CDR3 coding DNA: TGTGCCAGCAGCTTGTTACAGGGGGCAGATACGCAGTATTTT. This gives the protein CASSLLQGADTQYF.

The chain carries TRBV6-4 and TRBJ2-1; TRBD2 might be the D (6 bases). The V end lost 2 bases, the J end lost 1 base, and 12 bases lay between the germline ends. The CDR3 loop spans 16 amino acids. Germline V gene data show CDR1 as MRHNA and CDR2 as SNTAGT. The CDR3 sequence is CASSDGGFGSYNEQFF. The CDR3 DNA sequence: TGTGCCAGCAGTGACGGAGGGTTCGGGTCCTACAATGAGCAGTTCTTC.

The CDR3 DNA is TGTGCCAGCAGTTTCCGTCCCGGGACAGGGACGAGGGCTTTCTTT. Translating it yields CASSFRPGTGTRAFF. The chain links TRBV6-5 to TRBJ1-1; TRBD1 matches 9 bases. The CDR3 has 15 amino acids. Germline CDR1 and CDR2: MNHEY and SVGAGI. Trimming at V came to 4 bases and at J to 11 bases, leaving 14 bases not matched to a gene.

This clone turned up a few times. The chain uses TRBV19 and TRBJ1-4, with D perhaps TRBD1 (6 bases). Trimming stripped 1 base from V and 4 bases from J, with 16 bases between. The CDR3 runs 17 residues. Germline assignment: CDR1 LNHDA and CDR2 SQIVND (reference sequence). DNA of the CDR3: TGTGCCAGTAGTATAGGAAGACGAGGGGGATATAATGAAAAACTGTTTTTT. Translated, it gives CASSIGRRGGYNEKLFF.

The chain employs TRBV9 and TRBJ1-5; D uncertain. Trimming took off 3 bases at V and 3 bases at J, with 7 bases between the two ends. Germline V gene sequence: CDR1 SGDLS, CDR2 YYNGEE. This CDR3 has 13 residues. CDR3 amino acids: CASSERDNQPQHF. The CDR3 DNA sequence: TGTGCCAGCAGCGAGCGGGACAATCAGCCCCAGCATTTT.

This chain connects TRBV29-1 to TRBJ2-1, with 11 bases identical to TRBD2. The germline CDR1 and CDR2 sequences are SQVTM and ANQGSEA. The CDR3 spans 14 residues. J lost 4 bases, V lost 6 bases, and 5 bases had no gene match. In nucleotides, the CDR3 is TGCAGCGTCACTAGCGGGAGTATGTACAATGAGCAGTTCTTC. This translates into CSVTSGSMYNEQFF.

This clone was observed a single time. The J gene is TRBJ2-7, the V gene TRBV4-1; 7 positions agree with TRBD2. V trimming: 0 bases; J trimming: 2 bases; junction bases outside the gene matches: 7. Germline values: CDR1 MGHRA, CDR2 YSYEKL. The CDR3 is 16 amino acids. In DNA, the CDR3 is TGCGCCAGCAGCCAAGATCTGAGGGAGGGAACCTACGAGCAGTACGTC. Amino acid sequence: CASSQDLREGTYEQYV.

The chain joins TRBV19 to TRBJ1-5, with D unresolved. Between the trimmed V and J ends, which lost 1 base and 4 bases, there was a span of 11 bases. Per the germline V gene, CDR1 is LNHDA and CDR2 is SQIVND (reference sequence). CDR3 length equals 15 residues. CDR3 sequence: CASSIAEGVNQPQHF. For the CDR3, the DNA is TGTGCCAGTAGTATAGCCGAGGGAGTTAATCAGCCCCAGCATTTT.

The chain uses TRBV2 and TRBJ2-5; 7 bases agree with TRBD2. The CDR3 loop spans 16 amino acids. The germline V gene encodes CDR1 SNHLY and CDR2 FYNNEI. V lost 5 bases, J lost 1 base, and 10 bases stayed unmatched. This CDR3 reads CASSSTSADPQETQYF. In DNA, the CDR3 is TGTGCCAGCAGTTCCACTAGCGCCGACCCCCAAGAGACCCAGTACTTC.

The chain carries TRBV18 and TRBJ2-1, with 11 bases that match TRBD2. The CDR3 sequence is 17 residues long. Germline-derived CDR1 and CDR2 are KGHSH and LQKENI. Unmatched junction bases numbered 5, after V lost 0 bases and J lost 4 bases. In DNA form, the CDR3 reads TGTGCCAGCTCACCACCGCTAGCGGGAGGTTCTTACAATGAGCAGTTCTTC. Translating it yields CASSPPLAGGSYNEQFF.

This clone has just one count. V gene TRBV4-1 combines with J gene TRBJ2-7, with 10 bases identical to TRBD2. This CDR3 is built from 14 residues. With 2 bases clipped from V and 3 bases from J, the junction kept 1 base outside the gene matches. Germline CDR1 reads MGHRA; CDR2 reads YSYEKL. CDR3 nucleotide sequence: TGCGCCAGCAGCCAATCTAGCGGGAGCTACGAGCAGTACTTC. It yields the protein CASSQSSGSYEQYF.

The J gene is TRBJ1-1, the V gene TRBV10-3, with D possibly being TRBD1 (6 bases). Trimming removed 5 bases from V and 5 bases from J, with 12 bases in between. The CDR3 length is 13 residues. Germline values: CDR1 ENHRY, CDR2 SYGVKD. The DNA for the CDR3 is TGTGCCATCAGTTCAACAGGGAGAACTGAAGCTTTCTTT. It yields the protein CAISSTGRTEAFF.

CDR3 DNA sequence: TGTGCCAGCACTAGGGACTCACTAAACACCGGGGAGCTGTTTTTT. It encodes CASTRDSLNTGELFF. The rearrangement uses TRBV6-4 and TRBJ2-2; tentatively, D is TRBD2 (6 bases). The CDR3 runs to 15 residues. Trimming stripped 7 bases from V and 2 bases from J, with 14 bases between. Germline V gene data show CDR1 as MRHNA and CDR2 as SNTAGT.

The chain carries TRBV30 and TRBJ2-3; D is possibly TRBD2 (6 bases). This CDR3 has 13 residues. Deletions cut 1 base from V and 4 bases from J, with 9 bases between. CDR1 and CDR2 (germline): GTSNPN, SVGIG (reference sequence). CDR3 nucleotides: TGTGCCTGGAGTGGGGCTAGCGCAGATACGCAGTATTTT. Residues: CAWSGASADTQYF.

V is TRBV5-1 and J is TRBJ2-3, with D uncertain. With 4 bases removed from V and 2 bases from J, the gap between germline ends came to 11 bases. The CDR3 length is 14 residues. Germline V gene sequence: CDR1 SGHRS, CDR2 YFSETQ. The CDR3 region has the DNA TGCGCCAGCAGCAGAACAGACCACACAGATACGCAGTATTTT. Amino acid sequence: CASSRTDHTDTQYF.

This clone has a single count. The chain recombines TRBV27 with TRBJ2-7; 7 positions agree with TRBD2. V was pared by 2 bases and J by 3 bases, with 7 bases of the junction left unmatched. Germline values: CDR1 MNHEY, CDR2 SMNVEV (reference sequence). The CDR3 sequence is 15 residues long. The CDR3 coding sequence is TGTGCCAGCAGTTTAGATAGCGGGCCTAACTACGAGCAGTACGTC. Amino acid sequence: CASSLDSGPNYEQYV.

This clone was counted a few times. In DNA form, the CDR3 reads TGTGCCAGCAGTTATTTCGACAGGGAGAATCAGCCCCAGCATTTT. Encoded protein: CASSYFDRENQPQHF. The chain recombines TRBV6-6 with TRBJ1-5, with TRBD1 identical over 7 bases. This CDR3 spans 15 amino acids. V lost 3 bases and J lost 4; bases outside the gene matches: 6. Per germline, CDR1 MNHNY and CDR2 SVGAGI (reference sequence).

The chain combines TRBV11-3 with TRBJ2-1; TRBD1 agrees at 8 bases. V lost 6 bases, J lost 5 bases, and 9 bases stayed unmatched. The CDR3 has 15 residues. Germline values: CDR1 SGHNT, CDR2 YENEEA. The CDR3 DNA reads TGTGCCAGCAGGGCGGCCGGGACAGGTCACAATGAGCAGTTCTTC. Its translation is CASRAAGTGHNEQFF. The full variable domain, rest sourced from reference TRBV11-3 and TRBJ2-1, is EAGVVQSPRYKIIEKKQPVAFWCNPISGHNTLYWYLQNLGQGPELLIRYENEEAVDDSQLPKDRFSAERLKGVDSTLKIQPAELGDSAVYLCASRAAGTGHNEQFFGPGTRLTVL.

The chain links TRBV27 to TRBJ1-2; TRBD1 aligns across 12 bases. This CDR3 contains 15 residues. Germline CDR1 and CDR2: MNHEY and SMNVEV (reference sequence). Trimming removed 5 bases from V and 4 bases from J; junction bases left unmatched: 5. The CDR3 protein is CASSPPGQGAYGYTF. Written as DNA, the CDR3 is TGTGCCAGCAGTCCACCGGGACAGGGGGCCTATGGCTACACCTTC.

This sequence joins TRBV6-5 and TRBJ2-3, with TRBD2 matching 11 bases. The CDR3 is 15 residues long. Germline V gene sequence: CDR1 MNHEY, CDR2 SVGAGI. Trimming cost V 5 bases and J 1 base; bases outside gene matches: 2. The chain's CDR3 is CASSKGLAGTDTQYF. DNA of the CDR3: TGTGCCAGCAGTAAGGGACTAGCGGGCACAGATACGCAGTATTTT.

This chain joins TRBV5-1 and TRBJ1-5; no firm D call. V was shortened by 0 bases and J by 0 bases, with 7 bases between the two germline ends. The germline V gene has CDR1 SGHRS and CDR2 YFSETQ. This CDR3 comprises 15 residues. CDR3 protein: CASSLDSHSNQPQHF. DNA for the CDR3: TGCGCCAGCAGCTTGGACAGCCATAGCAATCAGCCCCAGCATTTT.

The rearrangement uses TRBV27 and TRBJ2-1; 8 bases are shared with TRBD2. V lost 8 bases, J lost 4 bases, and 13 bases stayed unmatched. The CDR3 sequence is 16 residues long. Germline CDR1 and CDR2: MNHEY and SMNVEV (reference sequence). The CDR3 spells CASRPVAGHTYNEQFF. DNA of the CDR3: TGTGCCAGCCGGCCAGTAGCGGGACATACATACAATGAGCAGTTCTTC.